These 10 T cell receptor beta chains share one sample of origin, sequenced in a study of Graves' ophthalmopathy and Graves' hyperthyroidism. CDR3 regions of TCR beta were amplified from RNA transcripts. HTBI primers were used in a first-round RT-PCR, which preceded a second-round multiplex PCR. A single record per CDR3 protein comes from TCRdb applying MiXCR to the multiplex PCR reads. The sample holds about 660,000 distinct CDR3 sequences, just over 40% seen once. The specimen sequenced was peripheral blood. These receptors were collected from an adult man with Graves' ophthalmopathy.

The table lists this clonotype with a few counts. V gene TRBV2 combines with J gene TRBJ2-7; D is unresolved. Trimming cost V 8 bases and J 6 bases, with 17 bases left between them. Germline V gene data show CDR1 as SNHLY and CDR2 as FYNNEI. This CDR3 has 13 amino acids. In DNA form, the CDR3 reads TGTGCCAGCTCACCACGTTTAGTGGGCGAGCAGTACTTC. It yields the protein CASSPRLVGEQYF.

CDR3 sequence reads: CASRSGSAVNTEAFF. CDR3 in DNA: TGCGCCAGCAGGTCAGGATCCGCAGTAAACACTGAAGCTTTCTTT. This chain uses TRBV5-1 with TRBJ1-1; D not certain. Trimming shortened V by 5 bases and J by 2 bases, and 16 bases separated the two germline ends. Germline V gene sequence: CDR1 SGHRS, CDR2 YFSETQ. The CDR3 length is 15 residues.

Many counts were recorded for this clonotype. The chain employs TRBV20-1 and TRBJ2-7; D may correspond to TRBD1 or TRBD2 (5 bases each). The V and J ends lost 0 bases and 2 bases respectively, with 14 bases between them. The CDR3 loop spans 15 amino acids. From germline, CDR1 is DFQATT and CDR2 SNEGSKA (reference sequence). The CDR3 sequence is CSARDLGDPPYEQYF. CDR3 nucleotides: TGCAGTGCTAGAGATTTGGGGGATCCCCCCTACGAGCAGTACTTC.

This chain joins TRBV6-4 and TRBJ2-7; D remains ambiguous. Germline CDR1 MRHNA, CDR2 SNTAGT. Trimming left V 1 base short and J 7 bases short, with 14 bases between. This CDR3 contains 14 residues. In DNA, the CDR3 is TGTGCCAGCAGTGACTATCACAGCTCCTTAGAGCAGTACTTC. It specifies CASSDYHSSLEQYF.

The rearrangement uses TRBV7-9 and TRBJ1-2, with TRBD1 matching over 10 bases. Per the germline V gene, CDR1 is SEHNR and CDR2 is FQNEAQ (reference sequence). This CDR3 comprises 17 residues. V lost 1 base, J lost 3 bases, and 8 bases stayed unmatched. The CDR3: CASSLGRDRGKDYGYTF. The CDR3 DNA reads TGTGCCAGCAGCTTAGGCCGGGACAGGGGAAAGGACTATGGCTACACCTTC.

This clonotype was picked up many times. This chain links TRBV4-1 with TRBJ1-6; tentative D call: TRBD1 (6 bases). V shed 1 base and J shed 9 bases, with 10 bases lying between them. Germline CDR1 is MGHRA and CDR2 is YSYEKL. The CDR3 consists of 14 residues. The CDR3 DNA follows: TGCGCCAGCAGCCAAGCAGGGGTGAGTTCACCCCTCCACTTT. Residues: CASSQAGVSSPLHF.

This clonotype was picked up many times. The chain is built from TRBV7-2 and TRBJ2-7; tentatively, D is TRBD1 (5 bases). V lost 3 bases and J 9 bases, leaving 12 bases between the germline ends. CDR1 and CDR2 (germline): SGHTA, FQGNSA. The CDR3 is 12 amino acids. The CDR3 nucleotides are TGTGCCAGCAGCTTTGACGACAGTCGGCAGTACTTC. This encodes CASSFDDSRQYF.

This clonotype has at least ten counts. The chain is built from TRBV7-6 and TRBJ2-7; 9 nucleotides line up with TRBD2. Germline V gene data show CDR1 as SGHVS and CDR2 as FNYEAQ. V was pared by 0 bases and J by 6 bases, with 0 bases of the junction left unmatched. This CDR3 spans 13 amino acids. This CDR3 reads CASSLALAGEQYF. In nucleotides, the CDR3 is TGTGCCAGCAGCTTAGCACTAGCGGGCGAGCAGTACTTC.

On this clonotype: No conserved phenylalanine or tryptophan is present at the end of the CDR3, so a read error is the likely explanation. The V call is TRBV29-1, the J call TRBJ2-6, with D perhaps matching TRBD1 (6 bases). The CDR3 is made up of 13 amino acids. The germline gives CDR1 SQVTM, CDR2 ANQGSEA. The CDR3 DNA reads TGCAGCGCTCAAGCTATGGGGGCCAATGTCCTGACTTCC. Translation gives CSAQAMGANVLTS.

This clonotype was recorded many times. The chain has TRBV20-1 and TRBJ1-2, with TRBD1 matching 7 bases. Germline V gene sequence: CDR1 DFQATT, CDR2 SNEGSKA (reference sequence). Germline trimming cut 0 bases from V and 2 bases from J; bases unmatched to any gene: 9. The CDR3 loop spans 16 amino acids. The CDR3 DNA sequence: TGCAGTGCTAGAGATTGGGAAGGGGGCCAAAACTATGGCTACACCTTC. Protein sequence: CSARDWEGGQNYGYTF.